Reported below is one T cell receptor beta chain. The data were obtained in a study of blood T cell repertoires in COVID-19. Study-level information: Samples taken during acute and convalescent COVID-19 were collected in the United States, Italy and Spain.

V lost 4 bases and J lost 6; bases outside the gene matches: 6. Per germline, CDR1 LNHDA and CDR2 SQIVND (reference sequence). The CDR3 runs 14 residues. Clones were read by immunoSEQ multiplex PCR, and TCRdb kept only the in-frame ones, dropping some. This table holds around 62,000 clones, roughly 84% found once. Material: peripheral blood. The chain carries TRBV19 and TRBJ1-2, with TRBD1 matching over 9 bases. The sequence was collected from a man aged 45-65 years with active COVID-19. Here the CDR3 reads CASSTRQGVHGYTF. CDR3 in DNA: TGTGCCAGTAGTACTCGACAGGGGGTCCATGGCTACACCTTC.